This T cell receptor (beta chain) was sequenced for a study of Tregs in tolerant kidney transplant recipients (dated by TCRdb to between 2018 and 2021). Background for the entire study: TCRbeta sequencing was used in the study to identify donor-specific regulatory T cells before combined kidney and bone marrow transplantation, and the identified cells were then tracked after transplant. TCRbeta repertoire sequencing was used in 3 healthy controls to compare several methods for expanding Tregs specific for an allogeneic donor. What the work shows at the level of the full study, not this receptor alone: Biological reproducibility was not directly addressed, though technical replication error appeared minimal. The most biologically relevant and donor-specific TCRbeta repertoire appeared to be identified by expanding Tregs with activated donor B cells. Because only a small number of patients were included, the study had limitations, and the results will need to be validated in larger populations as well as under other immunosuppression protocols.

Unstimulated Tregs (CD4+CD25+CD127-), CD4+ non-Tregs (CD4+CD25-), CD4 and CD8 cells were FACS-sorted from thawed PBMCs. Blood from healthy controls was obtained either from healthy volunteers or as purchased buffy coats. Healthy control blood was processed by Ficoll density gradient to PBMCs and cryopreserved; patient PBMCs were collected before and after transplant. With regard to this clone: The antigen this receptor binds is unknown. Being one base from a much bigger clone, this may be a read error.

For TCRbeta CDR3 sequencing, genomic DNA from the sorted cells was extracted using the QIAGEN DNeasy Blood and Tissue Kit. High-throughput TCRbeta CDR3 sequencing, which included PCR amplification with bias correction and internal controls, was done commercially through immunoSEQ. The authors' analysis ran thus. Unique productive TCRbeta sequences were defined by CDR3 nucleotide sequence where primers matched, and otherwise by CDR3 amino acid sequence together with Vbeta and Jbeta genes. To correct sorting error, sequences shared between sorted populations at a frequency ratio of 2:1 or less were removed; the rest were assigned to the higher population. Sequences were defined as donor-reactive when expanded at least 5-fold in CFSE-low cells versus unstimulated cells and present at a frequency of at least 0.01% in CFSE-low cells. Jensen-Shannon divergence, calculated on the top 100 TCRbeta sequences ranked by frequency, was used to quantify repertoire divergence. For any sample with multiple sequencing runs, sorting error was corrected in each run separately before the runs were pooled. What TCRdb holds here is the immuneACCESS table cut down to in-frame rearrangements. Part of the clones is not present; checked against another copy, under half of the missing clones reflect an unresolved V gene, and the others are unexplained. V and J calls and clone size are copied from that table; D and trimming were computed from the DNA. Within this sample are about 240,000 clones, with roughly 84% of them counted one time only. Around 0.6% of the sample is held by the ten biggest clonotypes.

CDR1 and CDR2 are drawn from the germline V gene (reference sequence): GTSNPN, SVGIG. The CDR3 runs 14 amino acids, cysteine and phenylalanine included. Only the CDR3 region is kept as DNA, spanning 42 bases read in frame from base 1. The sequence is built from TRBV30 and TRBJ1-5, with 12 bases aligning to TRBD1. This clonotype originated in a human donor in good health. The sequenced sample was CD4+ T cells from blood. The nucleotide sequence is given as TGTGCCTTGAGTGGGGGGACAGGGGGCCAGCCCCAGCATTTT. This encodes CALSGGTGGQPQHF.